This T cell receptor (beta chain) was sequenced in a study of blood T cell repertoires in COVID-19. The trim removed 0 bases at V and 6 bases at J, leaving 3 bases unmatched. The CDR3 has 14 residues. CDR1 MGHRA and CDR2 YSYEKL come from the germline V gene. Some clones are missing from TCRdb's copy, which holds only in-frame ones; the method was immunoSEQ multiplex PCR. The sample has roughly 90,000 clones, 70% to 85% seen once. The J gene is TRBJ2-7, the V gene TRBV4-1; 9 nucleotides match TRBD1. The sequencing sample was made of peripheral blood. This clonotype originated in a human donor in a cohort sampled during active COVID-19. The CDR3 region is CASSQDHRGREQYF. CDR3 nucleotide sequence: TGCGCCAGCAGCCAAGATCACAGGGGGCGCGAGCAGTACTTC.